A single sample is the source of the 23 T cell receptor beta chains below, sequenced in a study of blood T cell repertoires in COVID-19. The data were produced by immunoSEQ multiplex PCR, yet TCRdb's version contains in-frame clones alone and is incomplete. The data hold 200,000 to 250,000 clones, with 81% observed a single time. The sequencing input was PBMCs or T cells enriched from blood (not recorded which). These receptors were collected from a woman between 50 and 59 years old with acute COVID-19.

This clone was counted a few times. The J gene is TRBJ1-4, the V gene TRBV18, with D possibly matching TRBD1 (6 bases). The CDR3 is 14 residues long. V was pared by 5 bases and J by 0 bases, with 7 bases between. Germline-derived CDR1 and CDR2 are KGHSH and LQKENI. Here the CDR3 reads CASSEGATNEKLFF. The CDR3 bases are TGTGCCAGCTCAGAGGGGGCAACTAATGAAAAACTGTTTTTT.

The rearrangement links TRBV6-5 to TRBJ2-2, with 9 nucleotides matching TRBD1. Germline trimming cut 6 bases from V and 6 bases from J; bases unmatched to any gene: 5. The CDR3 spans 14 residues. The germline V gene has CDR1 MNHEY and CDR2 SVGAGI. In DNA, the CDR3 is TGTGCCAGCAGAACAGGGGGCATGGCCGGGGAGCTGTTTTTT. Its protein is CASRTGGMAGELFF.

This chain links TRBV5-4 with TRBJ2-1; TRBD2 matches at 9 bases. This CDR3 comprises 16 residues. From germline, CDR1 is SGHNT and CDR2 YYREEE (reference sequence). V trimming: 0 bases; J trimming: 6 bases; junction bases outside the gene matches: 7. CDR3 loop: CASSLAGGGATNEQFF. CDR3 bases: TGTGCCAGCAGCTTGGCCGGCGGGGGGGCTACCAATGAGCAGTTCTTC.

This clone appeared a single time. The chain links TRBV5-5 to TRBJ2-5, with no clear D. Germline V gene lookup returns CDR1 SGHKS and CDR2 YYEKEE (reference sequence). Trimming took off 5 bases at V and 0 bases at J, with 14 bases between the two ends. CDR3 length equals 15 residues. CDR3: CASSLLSRYQETQYF. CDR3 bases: TGTGCCAGCAGTCTCCTCTCCAGGTACCAAGAGACCCAGTACTTC.

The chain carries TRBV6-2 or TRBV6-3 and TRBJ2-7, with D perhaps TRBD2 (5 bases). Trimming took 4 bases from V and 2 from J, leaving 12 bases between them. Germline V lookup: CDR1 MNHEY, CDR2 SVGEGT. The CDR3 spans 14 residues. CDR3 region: CASSSIRGAYEQYF. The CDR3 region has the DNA TGTGCCAGCAGTTCGATCCGGGGAGCCTACGAGCAGTACTTC.

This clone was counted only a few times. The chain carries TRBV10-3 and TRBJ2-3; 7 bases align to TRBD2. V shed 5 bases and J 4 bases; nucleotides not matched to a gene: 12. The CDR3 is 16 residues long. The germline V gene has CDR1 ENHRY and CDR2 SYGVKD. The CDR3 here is CAISLSGGSGSDTQYF. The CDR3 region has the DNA TGTGCCATCAGTCTTTCAGGCGGGAGTGGCTCAGATACGCAGTATTTT.

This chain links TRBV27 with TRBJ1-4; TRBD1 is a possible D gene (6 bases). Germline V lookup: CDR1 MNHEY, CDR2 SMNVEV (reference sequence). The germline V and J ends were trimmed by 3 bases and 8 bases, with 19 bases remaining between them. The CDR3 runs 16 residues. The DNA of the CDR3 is TGTGCCAGCAGTTTGAGGTCCGACAGGTCAGGGGAAAAACTGTTTTTT. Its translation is CASSLRSDRSGEKLFF.

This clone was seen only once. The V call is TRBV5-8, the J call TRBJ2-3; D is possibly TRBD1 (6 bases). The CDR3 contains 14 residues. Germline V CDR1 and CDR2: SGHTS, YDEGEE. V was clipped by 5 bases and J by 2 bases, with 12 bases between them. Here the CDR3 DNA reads TGTGCCAGCAGAACGGGACACACCACAGATACGCAGTATTTT. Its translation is CASRTGHTTDTQYF.

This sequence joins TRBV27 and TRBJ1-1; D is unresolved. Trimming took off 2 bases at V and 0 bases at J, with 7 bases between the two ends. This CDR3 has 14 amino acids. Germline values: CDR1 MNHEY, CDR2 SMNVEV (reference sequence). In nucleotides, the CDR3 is TGTGCCAGCAGTTTAGCGGTAGTGAACACTGAAGCTTTCTTT. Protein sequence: CASSLAVVNTEAFF.

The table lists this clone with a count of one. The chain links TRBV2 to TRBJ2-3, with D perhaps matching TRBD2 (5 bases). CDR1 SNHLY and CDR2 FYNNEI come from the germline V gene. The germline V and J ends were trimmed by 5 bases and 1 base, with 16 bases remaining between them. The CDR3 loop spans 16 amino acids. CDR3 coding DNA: TGTGCCAGCAGTTCACAACCGGGATGGGGCACAGATACGCAGTATTTT. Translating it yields CASSSQPGWGTDTQYF. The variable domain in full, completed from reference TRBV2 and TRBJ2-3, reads EPEVTQTPSHQVTQMGQEVILRCVPISNHLYFYWYRQILGQKVEFLVSFYNNEISEKSEIFDDQFSVERPDGSNFTLKIRSTKLEDSAMYFCASSSQPGWGTDTQYFGPGTRLTVL.

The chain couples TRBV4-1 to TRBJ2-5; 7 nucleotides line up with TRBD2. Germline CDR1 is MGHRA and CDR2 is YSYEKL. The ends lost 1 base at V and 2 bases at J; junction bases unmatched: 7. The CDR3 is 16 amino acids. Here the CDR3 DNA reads TGCGCCAGCAGCCAAGTCCGACCCGGGGGGCAAGAGACCCAGTACTTC. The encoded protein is CASSQVRPGGQETQYF.

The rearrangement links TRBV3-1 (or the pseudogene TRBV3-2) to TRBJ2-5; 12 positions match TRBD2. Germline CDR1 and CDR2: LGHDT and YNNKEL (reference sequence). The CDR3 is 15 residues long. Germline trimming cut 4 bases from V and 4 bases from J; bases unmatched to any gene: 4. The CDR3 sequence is CASSLTSGSPETQYF. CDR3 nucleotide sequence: TGTGCCAGCAGCCTGACTAGCGGGAGCCCAGAGACCCAGTACTTC.

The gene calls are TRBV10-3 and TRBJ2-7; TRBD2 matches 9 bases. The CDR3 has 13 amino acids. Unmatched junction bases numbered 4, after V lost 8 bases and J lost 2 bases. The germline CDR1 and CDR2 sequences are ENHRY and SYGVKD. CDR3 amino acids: CAIGVAGAYEQYF. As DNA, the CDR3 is TGTGCCATCGGGGTAGCGGGGGCCTACGAGCAGTACTTC.

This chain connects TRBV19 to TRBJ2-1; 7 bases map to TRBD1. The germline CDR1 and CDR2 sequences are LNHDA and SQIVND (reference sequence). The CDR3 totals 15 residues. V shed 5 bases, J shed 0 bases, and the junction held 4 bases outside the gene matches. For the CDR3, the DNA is TGTGCCAGTAGTGACAGGGTCGGCTCCTACAATGAGCAGTTCTTC. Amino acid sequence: CASSDRVGSYNEQFF.

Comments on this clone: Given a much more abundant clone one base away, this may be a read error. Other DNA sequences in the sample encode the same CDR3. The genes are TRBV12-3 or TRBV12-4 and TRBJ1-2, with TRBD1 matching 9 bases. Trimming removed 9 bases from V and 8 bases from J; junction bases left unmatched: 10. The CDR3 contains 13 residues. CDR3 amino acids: CASREQGALGYTF. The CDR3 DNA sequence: TGTGCCAGTAGGGAACAGGGGGCTTTGGGCTACACCTTC.

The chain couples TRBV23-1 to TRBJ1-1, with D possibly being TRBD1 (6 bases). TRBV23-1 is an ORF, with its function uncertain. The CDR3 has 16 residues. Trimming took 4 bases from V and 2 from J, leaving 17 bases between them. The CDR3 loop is CASSPPSDSRNTEAFF. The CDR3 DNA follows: TGCGCCAGCAGTCCTCCGTCGGACAGTAGAAACACTGAAGCTTTCTTT.

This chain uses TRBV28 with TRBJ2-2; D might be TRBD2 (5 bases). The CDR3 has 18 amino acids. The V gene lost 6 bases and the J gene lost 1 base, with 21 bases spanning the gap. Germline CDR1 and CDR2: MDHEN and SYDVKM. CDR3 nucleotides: TGTGCCAGCAGCCGACCACCGGGCGGACTGTTGAACACCGGGGAGCTGTTTTTT. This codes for CASSRPPGGLLNTGELFF.

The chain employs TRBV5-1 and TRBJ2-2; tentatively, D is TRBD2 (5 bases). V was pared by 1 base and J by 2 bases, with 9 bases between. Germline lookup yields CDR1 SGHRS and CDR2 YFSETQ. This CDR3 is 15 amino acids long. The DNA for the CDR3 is TGCGCCAGCAGCTTGCGAGGGCGCAACACCGGGGAGCTGTTTTTT. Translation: CASSLRGRNTGELFF.

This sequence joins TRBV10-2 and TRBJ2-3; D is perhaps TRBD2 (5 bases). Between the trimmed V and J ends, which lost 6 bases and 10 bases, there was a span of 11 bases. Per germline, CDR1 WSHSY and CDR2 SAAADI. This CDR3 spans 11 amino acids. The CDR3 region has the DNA TGCGCCAGCAGAAAAACAGCGGCGCAGTATTTT. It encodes CASRKTAAQYF.

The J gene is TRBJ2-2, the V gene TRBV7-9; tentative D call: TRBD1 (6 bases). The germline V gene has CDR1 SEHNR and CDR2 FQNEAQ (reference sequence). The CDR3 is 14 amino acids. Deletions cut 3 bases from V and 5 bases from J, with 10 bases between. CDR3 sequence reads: CASSFTGITGELFF. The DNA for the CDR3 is TGTGCCAGCAGCTTTACAGGGATTACCGGGGAGCTGTTTTTT.

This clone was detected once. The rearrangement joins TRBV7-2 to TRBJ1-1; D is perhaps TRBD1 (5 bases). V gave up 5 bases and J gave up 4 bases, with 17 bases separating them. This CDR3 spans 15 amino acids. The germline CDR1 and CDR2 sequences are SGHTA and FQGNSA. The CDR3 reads CASSPGSGWLTEAFF. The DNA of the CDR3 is TGTGCCAGCAGCCCAGGGTCCGGCTGGCTCACTGAAGCTTTCTTT.

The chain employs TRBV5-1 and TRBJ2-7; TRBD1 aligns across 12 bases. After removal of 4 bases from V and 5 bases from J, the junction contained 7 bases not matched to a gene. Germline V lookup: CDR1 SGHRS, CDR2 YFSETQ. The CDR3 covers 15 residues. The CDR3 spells CASSPGQGAINEQYF. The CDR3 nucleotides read TGCGCCAGCAGCCCGGGACAGGGGGCTATAAACGAGCAGTACTTC.

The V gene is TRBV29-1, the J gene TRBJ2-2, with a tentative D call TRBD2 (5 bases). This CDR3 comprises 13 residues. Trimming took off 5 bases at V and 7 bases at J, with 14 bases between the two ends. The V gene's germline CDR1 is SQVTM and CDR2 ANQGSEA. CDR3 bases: TGCAGCGTTAAGGGAGACACCGGCGGGGAGCTGTTTTTT. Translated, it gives CSVKGDTGGELFF.